The clone carrying this TCR beta chain was observed a few times. These data belong to a study of blood T cells in healthy people across ages. Combining a sample-barcoded 5' primer with a J-beta primer mix, a second PCR ran for 7 to 11 cycles. MiXCR, applied by TCRdb to the 5' RACE reads, yields one record per CDR3 protein. This table has a few hundred thousand distinct CDR3 sequences, approximately 26% appearing once. These sequences were also reported in another study, on T cells of mothers and their children. That report notes: Each mother yielded more than 9.5 million TCR beta CDR3 reads. Each child yielded millions of reads.

The TCR originated in a boy younger than 10 in good health. Specimen: blood.

Written as DNA, the CDR3 is TGTGCCAGCAGTTTTCGACCGGGCCTACGCACAGATACGCAGTATTTT. Amino acid sequence: CASSFRPGLRTDTQYF. V is TRBV12-3 or TRBV12-4 and J is TRBJ2-3; D ambiguous. The CDR3 spans 16 residues. V lost 3 bases and J 1 base, leaving 14 bases between the germline ends.